Following are 10 T cell receptor beta chains from one sample sequenced in a study of shared T cell receptors in the human thymus. Using immunoSEQ multiplex PCR, the repertoire was profiled, and TCRdb retains in-frame clones only, with some absent. The data contain fewer than 700,000 clones, approximately 87% of them singletons. The data were also submitted as part of a second study, on human thymus T cells.

Sequenced material: thymocytes. These receptors were obtained from a boy in the first two years of life with a congenital heart defect.

The chain combines TRBV9 with TRBJ2-3, with D perhaps TRBD2 (6 bases). The CDR3 runs 16 residues. Germline V gives CDR1 SGDLS, CDR2 YYNGEE. Trimming removed 4 bases at V and 2 bases at J, with 17 bases between. This CDR3 is CASSSMGLKNTDTQYF. Here the CDR3 DNA reads TGTGCCAGCAGCTCCATGGGACTGAAAAACACAGATACGCAGTATTTT.

The chain is built from TRBV12-5 and TRBJ2-3; 10 bases are shared with TRBD2. The germline gives CDR1 LGHNT, CDR2 FRNRAP. The CDR3 covers 17 residues. Trimming took 6 bases from V and 4 from J; bases not matched to a gene: 13. The CDR3 is CASGWERSSGRADTQYF. The CDR3 coding sequence is TGTGCTAGTGGCTGGGAGAGGTCTAGCGGGAGAGCAGATACGCAGTATTTT.

The rearrangement links TRBV6-6 to TRBJ2-1, with 8 bases identical to TRBD2. J lost 5 bases, V lost 7 bases, and 10 bases had no gene match. CDR3 length equals 15 residues. Per the germline V gene, CDR1 is MNHNY and CDR2 is SVGAGI (reference sequence). CDR3 protein: CASKWVDSGNNEQFF. DNA for the CDR3: TGTGCCAGCAAATGGGTGGATAGCGGGAACAATGAGCAGTTCTTC.

J is TRBJ2-7 and V is TRBV11-2, with TRBD2 matching 14 bases. J gave up 7 bases and V 3 bases, and 8 bases lay outside the gene matches. The CDR3 length is 16 residues. Germline CDR1 SGHAT, CDR2 FQNNGV. This CDR3 is CASSFPGLAGVKEQYF. In nucleotides, the CDR3 is TGTGCCAGCAGCTTCCCGGGACTAGCGGGAGTTAAGGAGCAGTACTTC. The full variable domain, completed using reference TRBV11-2 and TRBJ2-7, is EAGVAQSPRYKIIEKRQSVAFWCNPISGHATLYWYQQILGQGPKLLIQFQNNGVVDDSQLPKDRFSAERLKGVDSTLKIQPAKLEDSAVYLCASSFPGLAGVKEQYFGPGTRLTVT.

This CDR3 is CASSGTSGSRPGELFF. The CDR3 DNA follows: TGTGCCAGCAGTGGGACTAGCGGGAGTCGTCCCGGGGAGCTGTTTTTT. The chain uses TRBV2 and TRBJ2-2; TRBD2 matches at 13 bases. The CDR3 contains 16 residues. J gave up 6 bases and V 4 bases, and 5 bases lay outside the gene matches. Germline CDR1 SNHLY, CDR2 FYNNEI.

This clone was recorded once. CDR3 DNA: TGTGCCAGCAGCTTGGACAGGGTATTGGGCGAGCAGTACTTC. Its translation: CASSLDRVLGEQYF. V and J are TRBV5-8 and TRBJ2-7, with TRBD1 as a possible D gene (6 bases). Between the trimmed V and J ends, which lost 0 bases and 6 bases, there was a span of 13 bases. There are 14 residues in the CDR3. CDR1 and CDR2 (germline): SGHTS, YDEGEE. The full variable domain, with the rest looked up from reference TRBV5-8 and TRBJ2-7, is EAGVTQSPTHLIKTRGQQATLRCSPISGHTSVYWYQQALGLGLQFLLWYDEGEERNRGNFPPRFSGRQFPNYSSELNVNALELEDSALYLCASSLDRVLGEQYFGPGTRLTVT.

Comment on this clone: The junction differs from germline at one of its ends, possibly a read error. V is TRBV6-7 and J is TRBJ1-2, with D perhaps matching TRBD1 (6 bases). TRBV6-7 is an ORF, with its function uncertain. The CDR3 contains 11 residues. The CDR3 reads CASRTGTYASF. The CDR3, as DNA: TGTGCCAGCCGGACCGGGACATATGCCTCCTTC.

The rearrangement joins TRBV6-5 to TRBJ2-3, with D unclear. The CDR3 loop spans 11 amino acids. Germline V CDR1 and CDR2: MNHEY, SVGAGI. Trimming removed 6 bases at V and 6 bases at J, with 7 bases between. The CDR3 reads CASRRTDTQYF. The CDR3 DNA reads as TGTGCCAGCAGGAGAACGGATACGCAGTATTTT.

Here the CDR3 reads CAWSRFRFSGNTIYF. The CDR3 nucleotides read TGTGCCTGGAGCCGGTTCAGGTTCTCTGGAAACACCATATATTTT. The chain couples TRBV30 to TRBJ1-3, with unresolved D. The V and J ends lost 3 bases and 0 bases respectively, with 12 bases between them. Germline V gene sequence: CDR1 GTSNPN, CDR2 SVGIG (reference sequence). This CDR3 is built from 15 residues.

The chain recombines TRBV4-3 with TRBJ2-2; D is possibly TRBD2 (6 bases). Germline lookup yields CDR1 LGHNA and CDR2 YSLEER. Trimming left V 0 bases short and J 4 bases short, with 12 bases between. The CDR3 consists of 16 residues. This CDR3 is CASSQDYGGLTGELFF. In nucleotides, the CDR3 is TGCGCCAGCAGCCAAGACTACGGGGGACTCACCGGGGAGCTGTTTTTT.